The present TCR beta chain was sequenced within a study of response to subunit inactivated influenza vaccine. The CDR3 runs 12 residues. Germline V gene sequence: CDR1 MDHEN, CDR2 SYDVKM. The V and J ends lost 1 base and 13 bases respectively, with 10 bases between them. The study, taken as a whole, reports: Only a handful of new T cells, the authors suggested, are recruited with each seasonal influenza vaccination.

Concerning this clonotype itself: Its antigen is unknown.

TCRdb re-called the RT-PCR reads through MiXCR, storing one row per CDR3 protein. The sample holds 600,000 to 700,000 distinct CDR3 sequences, less than 15% seen once. The rearrangement joins TRBV28 to TRBJ2-2; D ambiguous. The sequence was obtained from a man aged 45-65 years who received an inactivated influenza vaccine. Sequencing used PBMCs from blood, obtained less than 15 days before vaccination. CDR3 region: CASSLSLSGLFF. CDR3 DNA: TGTGCCAGCAGTTTATCCCTCTCCGGGCTGTTTTTT.